This TCR beta chain was sequenced in a study of sequential checkpoint blockade in melanoma (dated by TCRdb to about 2019). Describing the broader study: Patients were randomized 1:1 to first-line nivolumab followed by ipilimumab (arm A) or ipilimumab followed by nivolumab (arm B). Maintenance nivolumab came after each of the two trial sequences.

To note about this clone: No cognate antigen has been identified for it. Base qualities were left out, and no much larger clone turns up one base away.

The investigation overall reported the following: The model for predicting response that combines TCR metrics with mutation burden needs to be validated in larger, independent patient cohorts.

Its CDR3 holds 13 amino acids, cysteine through phenylalanine. CDR3 DNA only is kept here, 39 bases in frame from base 1. Via the germline V gene, CDR1 is SNHLY and CDR2 FYNNEI. At the junction V is shortened by 3 bases and J by 2 bases, with 8 bases in between. TCRbeta CDR3 regions were immunosequenced from genomic DNA with the immunoSEQ Assay. Genomic DNA was amplified by bias-controlled multiplex PCR before high-throughput sequencing. On the study's bioinformatics: To quantify the absolute abundance of each unique TCRbeta CDR3 region, the sequences were collapsed and filtered. Clonality was defined as 1 minus Pielou's evenness and was calculated using productive rearrangements only. A previously published method was used to identify clones whose frequencies were significantly greater in on-treatment samples than in baseline samples. TCRdb's version of the immuneACCESS table is confined to in-frame rearrangements and falls short of the full clone set. An unresolved V gene accounts for under half of the shortfall where checked; the remainder is of unknown origin. The D gene and trimming were derived from the DNA, and the V and J assignments and clone size from that table. This sample is represented by 25,000 to 35,000 clones; 75% to 85% of them were singletons. The top ten clonotypes cover approximately 16% of the sample.

Explained via the paper, the treatment or condition label denotes: randomized to nivolumab then ipilimumab (arm A) or the reverse (arm B). No trial patient had received prior DNA-damaging chemotherapy. Live CD3+CD8+ cells negative for CD19 and CD56 were sorted from thawed PBMCs on a FACS Aria II flow cytometer. The samples were obtained from melanoma patients enrolled in CheckMate 064, an open-label, randomized phase II trial testing sequential checkpoint blockade. Peripheral blood mononuclear cells were obtained through leukapheresis, purified using Ficoll-Paque, and frozen in human serum containing approximately 9.5% DMSO. Right after sorting, the blood CD3+CD8+ cells were verified to be >95% pure, and DNA extraction followed.

The chain is made from TRBV2 and TRBJ2-7, with no confidently assigned D gene. The specimen comprised CD8+ T cells sorted from blood (inferred from file names), sampled from a patient given nivolumab and ipilimumab in sequence. This TCR derives from a human donor with melanoma. CDR3 protein: CASSDSLTYEQYF. The nucleotide sequence is given as TGTGCCAGCAGTGACAGTTTAACCTACGAGCAGTACTTC.